This TCR beta chain was captured by sequencing in a study of identical twins. General study points: These conclusions were based on statistical analysis (cross-sectional, not following the same donors). In beta out-of-frame sequences, the excess sharing between twins was weaker. Fewer insertions were carried by abundant cord blood beta clonotypes, but none was seen in memory repertoires.

Unique molecular identifiers were present on the cDNA, and a universal primer site came from template switching. Using its own MiXCR run on the 5' RACE reads, TCRdb lists one record per CDR3 protein. The repertoire includes over 550,000 distinct CDR3 sequences, just over 7% of them detected once, and about 1.5% sits in the top ten. The V end was cut by 1 base, the J end by 6 bases, with 19 bases between. The CDR3 spans 16 residues. Looked up from germline, CDR1 is SEHNR and CDR2 is FQNEAQ (reference sequence). On this clonotype itself: The antigen is not known.

These data were also reused for a study on yellow fever vaccine responses in identical twins.

The clonotype comes from a woman between 18 and 30 years old in good health. This chain links TRBV7-9 with TRBJ2-7; TRBD2 is a possible D gene (6 bases). Material: PBMCs. The CDR3 reads CASSLVGGLASFEQYF. The CDR3 DNA sequence: TGTGCCAGCAGCTTAGTTGGGGGACTCGCGAGTTTCGAGCAGTACTTC.